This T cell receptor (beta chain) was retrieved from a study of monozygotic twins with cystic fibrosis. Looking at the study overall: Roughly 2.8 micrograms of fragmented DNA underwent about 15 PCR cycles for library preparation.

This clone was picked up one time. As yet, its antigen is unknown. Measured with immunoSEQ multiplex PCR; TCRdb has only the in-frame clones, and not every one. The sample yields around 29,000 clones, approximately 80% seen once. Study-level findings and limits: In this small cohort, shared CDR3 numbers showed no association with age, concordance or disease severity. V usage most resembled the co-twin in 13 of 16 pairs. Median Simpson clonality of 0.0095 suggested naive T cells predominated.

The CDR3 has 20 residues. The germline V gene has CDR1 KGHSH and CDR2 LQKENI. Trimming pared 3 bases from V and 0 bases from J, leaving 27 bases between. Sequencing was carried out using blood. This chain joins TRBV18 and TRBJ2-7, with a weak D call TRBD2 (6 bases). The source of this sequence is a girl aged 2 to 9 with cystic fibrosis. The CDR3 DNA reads TGTGCCAGCTCACCTGGGGTTCGGCAGTTAGTGTGGCGGGACTCCTACGAGCAGTACTTC. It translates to CASSPGVRQLVWRDSYEQYF.